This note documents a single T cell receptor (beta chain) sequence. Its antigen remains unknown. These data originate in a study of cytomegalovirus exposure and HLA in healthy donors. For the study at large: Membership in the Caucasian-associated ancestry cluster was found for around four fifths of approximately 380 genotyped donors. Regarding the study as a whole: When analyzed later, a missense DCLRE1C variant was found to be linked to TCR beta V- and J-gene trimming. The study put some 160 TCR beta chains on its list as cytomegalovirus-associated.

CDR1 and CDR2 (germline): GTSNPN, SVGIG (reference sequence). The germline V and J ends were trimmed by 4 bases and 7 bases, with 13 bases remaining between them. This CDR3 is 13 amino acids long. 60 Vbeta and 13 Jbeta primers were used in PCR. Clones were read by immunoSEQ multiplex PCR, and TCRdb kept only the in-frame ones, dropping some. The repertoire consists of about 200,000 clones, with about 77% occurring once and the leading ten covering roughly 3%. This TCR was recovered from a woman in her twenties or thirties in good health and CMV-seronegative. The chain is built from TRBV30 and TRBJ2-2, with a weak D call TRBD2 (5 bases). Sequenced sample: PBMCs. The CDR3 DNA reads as TGTGCCTGGATACCAGCACGGGGCGGGGAGCTGTTTTTT. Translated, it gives CAWIPARGGELFF.